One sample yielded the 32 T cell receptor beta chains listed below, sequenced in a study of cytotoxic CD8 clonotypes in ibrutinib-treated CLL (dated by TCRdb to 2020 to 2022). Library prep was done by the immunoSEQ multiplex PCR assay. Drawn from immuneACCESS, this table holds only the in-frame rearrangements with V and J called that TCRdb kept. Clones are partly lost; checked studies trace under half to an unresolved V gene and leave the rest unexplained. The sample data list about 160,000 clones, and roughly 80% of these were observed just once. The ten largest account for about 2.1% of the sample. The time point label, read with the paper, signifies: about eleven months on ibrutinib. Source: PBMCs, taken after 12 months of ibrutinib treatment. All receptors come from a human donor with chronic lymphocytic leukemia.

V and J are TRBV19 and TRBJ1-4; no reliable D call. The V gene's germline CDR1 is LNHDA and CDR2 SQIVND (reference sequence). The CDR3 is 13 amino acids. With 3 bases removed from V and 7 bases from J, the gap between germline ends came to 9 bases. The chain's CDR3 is CASSISGSEKLFF. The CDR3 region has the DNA TGTGCCAGTAGTATTTCGGGAAGTGAAAAACTGTTTTTT.

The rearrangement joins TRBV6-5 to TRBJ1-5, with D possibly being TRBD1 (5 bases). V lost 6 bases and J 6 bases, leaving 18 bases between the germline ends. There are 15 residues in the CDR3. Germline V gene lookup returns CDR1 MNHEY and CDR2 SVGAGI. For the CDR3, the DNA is TGTGCCAGCAGCCCTAATTTCGGGGCTGGTCAGCCCCAGCATTTT. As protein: CASSPNFGAGQPQHF.

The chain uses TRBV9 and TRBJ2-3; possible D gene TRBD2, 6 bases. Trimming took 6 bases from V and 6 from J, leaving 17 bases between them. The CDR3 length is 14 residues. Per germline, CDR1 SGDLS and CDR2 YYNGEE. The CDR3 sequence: CASNPGVAWDTQYF. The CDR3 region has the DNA TGTGCCAGCAACCCGGGAGTGGCGTGGGATACGCAGTATTTT.

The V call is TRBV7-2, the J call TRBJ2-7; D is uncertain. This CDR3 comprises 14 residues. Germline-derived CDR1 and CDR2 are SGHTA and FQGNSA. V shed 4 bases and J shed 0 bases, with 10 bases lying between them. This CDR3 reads CASSSDVNSYEQYF. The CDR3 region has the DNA TGTGCCAGCAGCTCGGACGTCAACTCCTACGAGCAGTACTTC.

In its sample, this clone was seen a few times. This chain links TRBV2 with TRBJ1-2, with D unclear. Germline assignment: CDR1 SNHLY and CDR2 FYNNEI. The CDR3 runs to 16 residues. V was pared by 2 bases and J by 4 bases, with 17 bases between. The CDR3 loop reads CASSERWTDKFYGYTF. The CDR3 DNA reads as TGTGCCAGCAGTGAAAGGTGGACTGACAAGTTCTATGGCTACACCTTC.

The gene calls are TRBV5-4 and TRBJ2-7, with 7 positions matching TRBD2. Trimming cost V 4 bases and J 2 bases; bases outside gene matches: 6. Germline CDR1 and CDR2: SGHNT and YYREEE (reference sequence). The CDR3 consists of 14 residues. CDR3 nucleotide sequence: TGTGCCAGCAGCATAGCTAGCGGTGCCTACGAGCAGTACTTC. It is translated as CASSIASGAYEQYF.

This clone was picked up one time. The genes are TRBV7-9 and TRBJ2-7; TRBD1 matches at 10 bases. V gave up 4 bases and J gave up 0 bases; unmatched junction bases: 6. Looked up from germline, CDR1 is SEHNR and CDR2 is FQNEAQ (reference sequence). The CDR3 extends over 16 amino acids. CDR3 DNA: TGTGCCAGCAGCTCGGGGGGGACAGGGGCCTCCTACGAGCAGTACTTC. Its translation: CASSSGGTGASYEQYF.

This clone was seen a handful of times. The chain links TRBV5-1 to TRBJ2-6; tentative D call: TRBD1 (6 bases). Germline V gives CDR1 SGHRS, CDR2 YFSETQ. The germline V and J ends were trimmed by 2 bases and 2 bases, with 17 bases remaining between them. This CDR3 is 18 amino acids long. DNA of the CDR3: TGCGCCAGCAGCTTAAGTATGCAAAGGGGGACTGGGGCCAACGTCCTGACTTTC. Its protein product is CASSLSMQRGTGANVLTF.

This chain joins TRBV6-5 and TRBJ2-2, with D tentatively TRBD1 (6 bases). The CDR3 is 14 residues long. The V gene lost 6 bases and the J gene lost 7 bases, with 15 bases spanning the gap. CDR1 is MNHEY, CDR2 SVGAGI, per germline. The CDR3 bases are TGTGCCAGCAGACGATCGACAGGAATCGGGGAGCTGTTTTTT. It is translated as CASRRSTGIGELFF.

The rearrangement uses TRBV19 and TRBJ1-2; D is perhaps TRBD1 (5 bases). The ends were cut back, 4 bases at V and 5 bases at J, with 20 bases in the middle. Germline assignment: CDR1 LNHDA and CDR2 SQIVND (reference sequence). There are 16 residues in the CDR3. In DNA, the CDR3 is TGTGCCAGTAGTACGGGACTCGCGGGACTTTATTATGGCTACACCTTC. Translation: CASSTGLAGLYYGYTF.

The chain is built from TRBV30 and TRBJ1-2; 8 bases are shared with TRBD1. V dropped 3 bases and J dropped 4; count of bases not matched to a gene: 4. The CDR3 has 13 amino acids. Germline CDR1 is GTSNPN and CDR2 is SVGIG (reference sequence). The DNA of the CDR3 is TGTGCCTGGAGGACAGGGGCCTTCTATGGCTACACCTTC. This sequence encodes CAWRTGAFYGYTF.

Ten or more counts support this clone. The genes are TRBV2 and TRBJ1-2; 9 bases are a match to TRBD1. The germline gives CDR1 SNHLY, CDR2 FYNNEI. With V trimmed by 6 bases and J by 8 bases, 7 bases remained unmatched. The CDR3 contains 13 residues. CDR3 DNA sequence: TGTGCCAGCAGGGGACAGGGAATAGGGGGCTACACCTTC. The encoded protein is CASRGQGIGGYTF.

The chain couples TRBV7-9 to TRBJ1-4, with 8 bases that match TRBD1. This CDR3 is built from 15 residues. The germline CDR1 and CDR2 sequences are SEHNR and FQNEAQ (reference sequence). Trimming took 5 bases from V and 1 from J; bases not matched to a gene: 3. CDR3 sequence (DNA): TGTGCCAGCAGCACCGGACAGGGAACTAATGAAAAACTGTTTTTT. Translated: CASSTGQGTNEKLFF.

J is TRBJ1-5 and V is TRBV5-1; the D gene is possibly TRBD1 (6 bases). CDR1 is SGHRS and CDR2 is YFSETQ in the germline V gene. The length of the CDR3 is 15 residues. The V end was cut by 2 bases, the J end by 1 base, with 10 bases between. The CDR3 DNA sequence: TGCGCCAGCAGCTTACAAGGGGGGAGCAATCAGCCCCAGCATTTT. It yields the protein CASSLQGGSNQPQHF.

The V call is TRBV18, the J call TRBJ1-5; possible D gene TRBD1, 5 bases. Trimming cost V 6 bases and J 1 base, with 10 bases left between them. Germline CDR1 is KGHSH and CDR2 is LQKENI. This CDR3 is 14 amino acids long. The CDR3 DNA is TGTGCCAGCTCTGCCCGGGGCAGCAATCAGCCCCAGCATTTT. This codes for CASSARGSNQPQHF.

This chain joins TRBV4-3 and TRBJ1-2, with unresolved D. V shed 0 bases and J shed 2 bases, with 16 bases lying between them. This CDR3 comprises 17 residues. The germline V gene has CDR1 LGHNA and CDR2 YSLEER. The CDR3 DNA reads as TGCGCCAGCAGCCAAGATCAGTGGGTAGGGAGAAACTATGGCTACACCTTC. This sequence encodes CASSQDQWVGRNYGYTF.

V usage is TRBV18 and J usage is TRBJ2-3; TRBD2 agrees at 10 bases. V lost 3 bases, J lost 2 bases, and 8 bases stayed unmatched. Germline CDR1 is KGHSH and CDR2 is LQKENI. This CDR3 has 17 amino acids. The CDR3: CASSPWTSGGNTDTQYF. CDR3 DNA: TGTGCCAGCTCACCCTGGACTAGCGGAGGGAACACAGATACGCAGTATTTT. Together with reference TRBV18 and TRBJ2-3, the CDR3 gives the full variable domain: NAGVMQNPRHLVRRRGQEARLRCSPMKGHSHVYWYRQLPEEGLKFMVYLQKENIIDESGMPKERFSAEFPKEGPSILRIQQVVRGDSAAYFCASSPWTSGGNTDTQYFGPGTRLTVL.

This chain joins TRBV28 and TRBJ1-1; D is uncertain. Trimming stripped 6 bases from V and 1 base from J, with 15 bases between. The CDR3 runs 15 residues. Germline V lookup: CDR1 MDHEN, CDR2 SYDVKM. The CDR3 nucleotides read TGTGCCAGCAGACGGAGGCTCACATCGAACACTGAAGCTTTCTTT. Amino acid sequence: CASRRRLTSNTEAFF.

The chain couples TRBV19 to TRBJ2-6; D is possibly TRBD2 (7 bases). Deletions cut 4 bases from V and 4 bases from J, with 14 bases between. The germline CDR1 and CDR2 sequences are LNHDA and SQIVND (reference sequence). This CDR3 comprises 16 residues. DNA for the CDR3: TGTGCCAGTAGTAGGGAGGGGGTGGCCGGGGCCAACGTCCTGACTTTC. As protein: CASSREGVAGANVLTF.

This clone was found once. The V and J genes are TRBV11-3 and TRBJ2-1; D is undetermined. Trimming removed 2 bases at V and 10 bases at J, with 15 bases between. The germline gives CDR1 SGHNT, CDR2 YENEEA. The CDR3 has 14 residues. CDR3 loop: CASSLTNGLGEQFF. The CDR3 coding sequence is TGTGCCAGCAGCTTAACGAATGGTTTAGGGGAGCAGTTCTTC.

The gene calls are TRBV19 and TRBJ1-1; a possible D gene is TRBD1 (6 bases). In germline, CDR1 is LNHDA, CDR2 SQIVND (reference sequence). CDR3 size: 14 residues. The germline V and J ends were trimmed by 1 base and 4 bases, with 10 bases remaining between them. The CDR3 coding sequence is TGTGCCAGTAGTATAGCGGGGGCGCCCACTGAAGCTTTCTTT. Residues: CASSIAGAPTEAFF. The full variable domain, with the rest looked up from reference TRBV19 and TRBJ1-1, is DGGITQSPKYLFRKEGQNVTLSCEQNLNHDAMYWYRQDPGQGLRLIYYSQIVNDFQKGDIAEGYSVSREKKESFPLTVTSAQKNPTAFYLCASSIAGAPTEAFFGQGTRLTVV.

The CDR3 nucleotides are TGTGCCAGCAGCTTGCTGGGGGCGGGCTATGGCTACACCTTC. As protein: CASSLLGAGYGYTF. V and J are TRBV5-6 and TRBJ1-2; a possible D gene is TRBD1 (6 bases). V lost 1 base and J 4 bases, leaving 11 bases between the germline ends. Germline values: CDR1 SGHDT, CDR2 YYEEEE. CDR3 length equals 14 residues.

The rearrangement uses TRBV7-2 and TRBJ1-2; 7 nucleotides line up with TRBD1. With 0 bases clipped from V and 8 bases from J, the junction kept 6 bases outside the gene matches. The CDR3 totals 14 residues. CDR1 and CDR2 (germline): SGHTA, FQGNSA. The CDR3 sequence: CASSLAAGGMGYTF. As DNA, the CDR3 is TGTGCCAGCAGCTTAGCTGCAGGGGGAATGGGCTACACCTTC. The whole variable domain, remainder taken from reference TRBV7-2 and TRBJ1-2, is GAGVSQSPSNKVTEKGKDVELRCDPISGHTALYWYRQSLGQGLEFLIYFQGNSAPDKSGLPSDRFSAERTGGSVSTLTIQRTQQEDSAVYLCASSLAAGGMGYTFGSGTRLTVV.

CDR3 nucleotides: TGTGCCAGCAGGGAATCCCACTTAGGCAGGGGGGACGAGCAGTACTTC. It codes for CASRESHLGRGDEQYF. The chain joins TRBV6-1 to TRBJ2-7; D may be TRBD1 (7 bases). Germline V gene data show CDR1 as MNHNS and CDR2 as SASEGT. The CDR3 loop spans 16 amino acids. Trimming pared 6 bases from V and 5 bases from J, leaving 23 bases between.

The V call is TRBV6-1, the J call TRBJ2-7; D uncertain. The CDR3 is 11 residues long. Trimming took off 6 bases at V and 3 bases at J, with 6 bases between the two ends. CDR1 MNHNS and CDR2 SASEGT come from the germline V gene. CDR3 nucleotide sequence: TGTGCCAGCAGCCAAAACTACGAGCAGTACTTC. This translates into CASSQNYEQYF.

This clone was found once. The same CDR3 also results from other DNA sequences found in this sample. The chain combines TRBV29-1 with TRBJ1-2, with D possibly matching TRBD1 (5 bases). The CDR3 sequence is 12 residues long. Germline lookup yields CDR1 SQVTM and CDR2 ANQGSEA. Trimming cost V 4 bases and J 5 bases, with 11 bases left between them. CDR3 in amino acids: CSVGQGGYGYTF. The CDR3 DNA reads TGCAGCGTTGGGCAGGGCGGATATGGCTACACCTTC.

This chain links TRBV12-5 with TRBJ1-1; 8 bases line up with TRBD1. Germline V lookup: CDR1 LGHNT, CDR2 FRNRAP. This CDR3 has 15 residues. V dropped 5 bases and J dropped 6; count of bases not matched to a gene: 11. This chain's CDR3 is CASGTDRVDRPEAFF. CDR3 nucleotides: TGTGCTAGTGGTACGGACAGGGTTGATCGTCCTGAAGCTTTCTTT.

The CDR3 loop is CAITAGDTEAFF. The CDR3 nucleotides are TGTGCCATCACGGCGGGTGACACTGAAGCTTTCTTT. V and J are TRBV5-4 and TRBJ1-1, with no clear D. Trimming took 9 bases from V and 3 from J, leaving 12 bases between them. The CDR3 is made up of 12 amino acids. CDR1 is SGHNT and CDR2 is YYREEE in the germline V gene (reference sequence). The variable domain in full, with the rest retrieved from reference TRBV5-4 and TRBJ1-1, is ETGVTQSPTHLIKTRGQQVTLRCSSQSGHNTVSWYQQALGQGPQFIFQYYREEENGRGNFPPRFSGLQFPNYSSELNVNALELDDSALYLCAITAGDTEAFFGQGTRLTVV.

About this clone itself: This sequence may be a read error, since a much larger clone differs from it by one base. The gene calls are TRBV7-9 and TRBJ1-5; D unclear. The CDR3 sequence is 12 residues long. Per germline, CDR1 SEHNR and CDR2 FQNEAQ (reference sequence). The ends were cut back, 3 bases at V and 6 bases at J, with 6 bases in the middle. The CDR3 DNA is TGTGCCAGCAGCTTTGATAGTCAGCCCCAGCATTTT. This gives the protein CASSFDSQPQHF.

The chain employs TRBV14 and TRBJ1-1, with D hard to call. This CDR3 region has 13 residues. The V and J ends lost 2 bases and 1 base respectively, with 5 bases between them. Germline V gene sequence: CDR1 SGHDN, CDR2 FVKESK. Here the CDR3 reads CASSQQRNTEAFF. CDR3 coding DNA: TGTGCCAGCAGCCAACAGCGGAACACTGAAGCTTTCTTT.

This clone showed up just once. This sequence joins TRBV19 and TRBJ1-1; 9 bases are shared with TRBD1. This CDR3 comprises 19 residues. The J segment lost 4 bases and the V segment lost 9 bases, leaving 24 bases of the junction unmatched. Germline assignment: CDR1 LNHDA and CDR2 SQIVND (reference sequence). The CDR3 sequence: CASALWGTGQGLLGTEAFF. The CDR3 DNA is TGTGCCAGCGCGTTGTGGGGGACGGGACAGGGATTGCTTGGCACTGAAGCTTTCTTT.

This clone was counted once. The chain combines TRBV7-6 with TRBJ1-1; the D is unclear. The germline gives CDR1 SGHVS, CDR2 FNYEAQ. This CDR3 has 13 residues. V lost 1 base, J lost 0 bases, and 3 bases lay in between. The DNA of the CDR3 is TGTGCCAGCAGCTTAGTGATGAACACTGAAGCTTTCTTT. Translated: CASSLVMNTEAFF.